A single sample is the source of the 25 T cell receptor beta chains below, sequenced in a study of OX40 agonist ivuxolimab in advanced cancers. Method: immunoSEQ multiplex PCR; TCRdb's copy keeps in-frame clones and lacks some. This sample carries some 95,000 clones, more than 85% of them seen once, and the ten largest clones take 0.75% to 0.95%. The specimen was CD4+ or CD8+ T cells sorted from blood, collected in a trial of the OX40 agonist ivuxolimab. These TCRs come from an adult with an advanced solid tumor such as melanoma, head and neck, liver or kidney cancer.

V is TRBV6-5 and J is TRBJ2-4; 9 bases fit TRBD1. Germline V gene sequence: CDR1 MNHEY, CDR2 SVGAGI. V was pared by 0 bases and J by 6 bases, with 3 bases of the junction left unmatched. CDR3 length: 15 amino acids. The CDR3 here is CASSYSGTGSNIQYF. DNA of the CDR3: TGTGCCAGCAGTTACTCGGGGACAGGGTCAAACATTCAGTACTTC.

The chain joins TRBV19 to TRBJ1-5, with 10 bases lining up with TRBD1. The J segment lost 9 bases and the V segment lost 5 bases, leaving 7 bases of the junction unmatched. From germline, CDR1 is LNHDA and CDR2 SQIVND (reference sequence). This CDR3 has 14 residues. The CDR3 reads CASSPEGQGRPQHF. CDR3 DNA: TGTGCCAGTAGTCCTGAGGGACAGGGGAGGCCCCAGCATTTT.

The chain couples TRBV6-6 to TRBJ2-7, with D perhaps matching TRBD2 (7 bases). CDR1 and CDR2 (germline): MNHNY, SVGAGI (reference sequence). Trimming shortened V by 2 bases and J by 5 bases, and 19 bases separated the two germline ends. This CDR3 comprises 16 residues. The CDR3 bases are TGTGCCAGCAGTTACAGGTTAAGGGGGGGGTTTGACGAGCAGTACTTC. Protein sequence: CASSYRLRGGFDEQYF.

The chain is built from TRBV18 and TRBJ1-1; the D gene is possibly TRBD1 (5 bases). Trimming took off 3 bases at V and 8 bases at J, with 10 bases between the two ends. CDR1 and CDR2 (germline): KGHSH, LQKENI. The CDR3 covers 12 residues. The CDR3 protein is CASSPAGGEAFF. Here the CDR3 DNA reads TGTGCCAGCTCACCTGCGGGGGGAGAAGCTTTCTTT.

This sequence joins TRBV19 and TRBJ2-5; D remains ambiguous. The germline CDR1 and CDR2 sequences are LNHDA and SQIVND (reference sequence). The V and J ends lost 4 bases and 1 base respectively, with 10 bases between them. The CDR3 contains 14 residues. CDR3 DNA sequence: TGTGCCAGTAGTAGGAGCTCAGGCCAAGAGACCCAGTACTTC. Its protein is CASSRSSGQETQYF.

This chain connects TRBV6-1 to TRBJ2-7; weak D call: TRBD1 (6 bases). The CDR3 length is 13 residues. Germline CDR1 is MNHNS and CDR2 is SASEGT. V lost 1 base, J lost 4 bases, and 8 bases lay in between. The CDR3, as DNA: TGTGCCAGCAGTGAAGGACAGGTATACGAGCAGTACTTC. Protein: CASSEGQVYEQYF.

This clone was recorded a few times. In DNA, the CDR3 is TGTGCCAGCAGCTCCCGGGGCGAGGGGGTTGCTTTCTTT. It codes for CASSSRGEGVAFF. The chain recombines TRBV11-3 with TRBJ1-1; possible D gene TRBD1, 6 bases. From germline, CDR1 is SGHNT and CDR2 YENEEA. CDR3 size: 13 residues. The V end was cut by 4 bases, the J end by 11 bases, with 17 bases between.

This clone came up a few times. V and J are TRBV6-1 and TRBJ1-2; no firm D call. Germline V gene sequence: CDR1 MNHNS, CDR2 SASEGT. The CDR3 has 13 residues. The V and J ends lost 2 bases and 6 bases respectively, with 10 bases between them. For the CDR3, the DNA is TGTGCCAGCAGTGAACGGATCCGGGATGGCTACACCTTC. It translates to CASSERIRDGYTF.

V is TRBV6-6 and J is TRBJ2-1, with 11 nucleotides matching TRBD2. CDR1 MNHNY and CDR2 SVGAGI come from the germline V gene (reference sequence). The CDR3 contains 15 residues. The ends lost 6 bases at V and 2 bases at J; junction bases unmatched: 3. The CDR3 DNA sequence: TGTGCCAGCAGAGGACTAGCGGGCCCCTACAATGAGCAGTTCTTC. Its translation is CASRGLAGPYNEQFF.

This rearrangement joins TRBV27 to TRBJ2-7; the match to TRBD2 covers 8 bases. Germline CDR1 and CDR2: MNHEY and SMNVEV (reference sequence). Unmatched junction bases numbered 7, after V lost 6 bases and J lost 6 bases. The CDR3 extends over 13 amino acids. This chain's CDR3 is CASSFGRGVEQYV. In DNA, the CDR3 is TGTGCCAGCAGCTTCGGGAGGGGAGTCGAGCAGTACGTC.

This chain uses TRBV6-1 with TRBJ1-2; D uncertain. CDR1 is MNHNS, CDR2 SASEGT, per germline. The CDR3 is 14 amino acids. V was cut by 3 bases and J by 8 bases, with 16 bases left in between. DNA of the CDR3: TGTGCCAGCAGTGATGGGGAAGTGTATCGAGGCTACACCTTC. It is translated as CASSDGEVYRGYTF.

The chain is built from TRBV12-2 and TRBJ2-1; the D segment call TRBD2 is taken from the table without a DNA check. TRBV12-2 is a listed pseudogene. The CDR3 has 9 amino acids. CDR3 nucleotide sequence: TGTGCAAGTCGCTTAGTACAGTTCTTC. Amino acids: CASRLVQFF.

V and J are TRBV7-2 and TRBJ2-5, with 12 bases matching TRBD2. Germline loops: CDR1 SGHTA, CDR2 FQGNSA. Unmatched junction bases numbered 3, after V lost 0 bases and J lost 4 bases. The CDR3 is 16 residues long. CDR3: CASSLAPSGRGETQYF. CDR3 DNA: TGTGCCAGCAGCTTAGCTCCTAGCGGGAGGGGAGAGACCCAGTACTTC.

This chain's CDR3 is CASTGATNEKLFF. The CDR3 DNA reads as TGTGCCAGCACGGGGGCAACTAATGAAAAACTGTTTTTT. The chain joins TRBV28 to TRBJ1-4; D perhaps matches TRBD1 (5 bases). Trimming removed 7 bases at V and 0 bases at J, with 6 bases between. Looked up from germline, CDR1 is MDHEN and CDR2 is SYDVKM. The CDR3 sequence is 13 residues long.

This chain uses TRBV27 with TRBJ2-7; 9 nucleotides align to TRBD2. This CDR3 is 15 amino acids long. The junction had 5 bases not matched to a gene; V was cut back by 5 bases and J by 0 bases. CDR1 MNHEY and CDR2 SMNVEV come from the germline V gene (reference sequence). CDR3 DNA sequence: TGTGCCAGCAGTCCCTATAGCGGGAGCTCCTACGAGCAGTACGTC. Its protein is CASSPYSGSSYEQYV.

V is TRBV2 and J is TRBJ2-1, with TRBD2 matching 9 bases. Unmatched junction bases numbered 8, after V lost 6 bases and J lost 2 bases. This CDR3 is 16 amino acids long. Germline V gene data show CDR1 as SNHLY and CDR2 as FYNNEI. In DNA form, the CDR3 reads TGTGCCAGCAGCTCAGCGGGGGGCAGGACCTACAATGAGCAGTTCTTC. Translated: CASSSAGGRTYNEQFF.

This clone has just a few counts. The J gene is TRBJ2-6, the V gene TRBV6-6, with D perhaps matching TRBD1 (5 bases). CDR1 is MNHNY and CDR2 is SVGAGI in the germline V gene (reference sequence). The V and J ends lost 0 bases and 0 bases respectively, with 6 bases between them. The CDR3 loop spans 16 amino acids. CDR3 sequence: CASSYSGASGANVLTF. CDR3 nucleotide sequence: TGTGCCAGCAGTTACTCTGGGGCCTCTGGGGCCAACGTCCTGACTTTC.

The chain carries TRBV18 and TRBJ2-1; D not resolved. Between the trimmed V and J ends, which lost 3 bases and 8 bases, there was a span of 14 bases. CDR3 length: 14 residues. Germline V gene data show CDR1 as KGHSH and CDR2 as LQKENI. CDR3 DNA sequence: TGTGCCAGCTCACCCCTCCGTAGGGCCGATGAGCAGTTCTTC. This codes for CASSPLRRADEQFF.

V is TRBV5-1 and J is TRBJ2-7; tentatively, D is TRBD2 (6 bases). The germline CDR1 and CDR2 sequences are SGHRS and YFSETQ. The V gene lost 3 bases and the J gene lost 2 bases, with 18 bases spanning the gap. The CDR3 is made up of 16 amino acids. The CDR3 loop is CASSWGGRAVTYEQYF. In DNA form, the CDR3 reads TGCGCCAGCAGCTGGGGAGGACGAGCGGTTACCTACGAGCAGTACTTC.

V usage is TRBV18 and J usage is TRBJ2-7; D could derive from TRBD1 or TRBD2 (5 bases each). Germline assignment: CDR1 KGHSH and CDR2 LQKENI. Trimming shortened V by 6 bases and J by 0 bases, and 15 bases separated the two germline ends. The CDR3 totals 15 residues. For the CDR3, the DNA is TGTGCCAGCTCCCTTGGGACGGGAAGCTCCTACGAGCAGTACGTC. This gives the protein CASSLGTGSSYEQYV.

V is TRBV5-8 and J is TRBJ1-1; possibly TRBD1 for D (5 bases). Looked up from germline, CDR1 is SGHTS and CDR2 is YDEGEE. The CDR3 is made up of 15 amino acids. Trimming removed 0 bases at V and 5 bases at J, with 14 bases between. The CDR3 reads CASSLVWGGGTEAFF. The CDR3 nucleotides read TGTGCCAGCAGCTTGGTTTGGGGGGGTGGAACTGAAGCTTTCTTT.

The chain has TRBV28 and TRBJ1-2; weak D call: TRBD1 (5 bases). V lost 7 bases to trimming and J lost 2 bases, with 23 bases between them. Germline CDR1 is MDHEN and CDR2 is SYDVKM. The CDR3 consists of 17 residues. The DNA for the CDR3 is TGTGCCAGCAATGGGGGGGTTTTGGACTTGATAAACTATGGCTACACCTTC. Amino acid sequence: CASNGGVLDLINYGYTF.

V and J are TRBV7-9 and TRBJ1-4, with D unclear. CDR1 SEHNR and CDR2 FQNEAQ come from the germline V gene (reference sequence). This CDR3 is 12 amino acids long. Deletions cut 8 bases from V and 0 bases from J, with 4 bases between. The CDR3 coding sequence is TGTGCCAGCGGTGCAACTAATGAAAAACTGTTTTTT. It codes for CASGATNEKLFF.

The CDR3 region has the DNA TGTGCCAGCAGCCCCGGGTCGGCTGAAGCTTTCTTT. Its protein is CASSPGSAEAFF. The chain carries TRBV2 and TRBJ1-1; D call uncertain. The length of the CDR3 is 12 residues. Germline V CDR1 and CDR2: SNHLY, FYNNEI. The V end lost 6 bases, the J end lost 6 bases, and 11 bases lay between the germline ends.

The V call is TRBV28, the J call TRBJ2-6; tentatively, D is TRBD1 or TRBD2 (6 bases each). Trimming removed 10 bases at V and 0 bases at J, with 31 bases between. The germline V gene has CDR1 MDHEN and CDR2 SYDVKM. The CDR3 has 21 amino acids. Here the CDR3 DNA reads TGTGCCACTATCCTCGGGGGCAGCGGTGGTTCCTCGGGCTCTGGGGCCAACGTCCTGACTTTC. Residues: CATILGGSGGSSGSGANVLTF.